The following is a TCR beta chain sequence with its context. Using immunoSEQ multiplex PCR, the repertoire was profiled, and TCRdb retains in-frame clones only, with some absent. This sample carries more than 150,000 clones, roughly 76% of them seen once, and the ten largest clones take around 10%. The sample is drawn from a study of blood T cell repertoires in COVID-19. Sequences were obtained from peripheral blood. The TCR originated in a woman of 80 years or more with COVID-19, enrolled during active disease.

CDR3 residues: CASSYLGGGNTGELFF. The CDR3 bases are TGTGCCAGCAGTTACCTTGGCGGGGGGAACACCGGGGAGCTGTTTTTT. V usage is TRBV6-2 or TRBV6-3 and J usage is TRBJ2-2, with 7 bases matching TRBD2. Germline lookup yields CDR1 MNHEY and CDR2 SVGEGT. The CDR3 loop spans 16 amino acids. J was trimmed by 1 base and V by 2 bases; bases with no gene match: 4.